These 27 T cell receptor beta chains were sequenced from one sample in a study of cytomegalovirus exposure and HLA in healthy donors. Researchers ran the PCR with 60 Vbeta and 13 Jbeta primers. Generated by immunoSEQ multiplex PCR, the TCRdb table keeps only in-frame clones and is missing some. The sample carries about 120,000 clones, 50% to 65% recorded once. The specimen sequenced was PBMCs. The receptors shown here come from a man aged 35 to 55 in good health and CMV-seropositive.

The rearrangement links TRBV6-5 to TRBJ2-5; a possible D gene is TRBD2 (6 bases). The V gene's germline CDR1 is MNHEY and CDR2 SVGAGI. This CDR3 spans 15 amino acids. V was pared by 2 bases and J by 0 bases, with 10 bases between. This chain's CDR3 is CASSYGREYQETQYF. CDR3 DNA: TGTGCCAGCAGTTACGGACGGGAGTACCAAGAGACCCAGTACTTC.

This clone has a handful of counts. For the CDR3, the DNA is TGTGCCAGCAGCTTAGGGTTCGGGTACACCGGGGAGCTGTTTTTT. Protein sequence: CASSLGFGYTGELFF. The rearrangement joins TRBV11-3 to TRBJ2-2, with unresolved D. CDR1 SGHNT and CDR2 YENEEA come from the germline V gene. The germline V and J ends were trimmed by 1 base and 3 bases, with 9 bases remaining between them. The CDR3 runs to 15 residues. Using reference TRBV11-3 and TRBJ2-2 for the parts outside the CDR3, the full variable domain is EAGVVQSPRYKIIEKKQPVAFWCNPISGHNTLYWYLQNLGQGPELLIRYENEEAVDDSQLPKDRFSAERLKGVDSTLKIQPAELGDSAVYLCASSLGFGYTGELFFGEGSRLTVL.

The CDR3 sequence is CASSRDRGTGELFF. CDR3 nucleotides: TGTGCCAGCAGCCGCGACAGGGGAACCGGGGAGCTGTTTTTT. V is TRBV7-9 and J is TRBJ2-2, with 8 bases identical to TRBD1. This CDR3 spans 14 amino acids. V was pared by 5 bases and J by 5 bases, with 4 bases of the junction left unmatched. The germline V gene has CDR1 SEHNR and CDR2 FQNEAQ (reference sequence).

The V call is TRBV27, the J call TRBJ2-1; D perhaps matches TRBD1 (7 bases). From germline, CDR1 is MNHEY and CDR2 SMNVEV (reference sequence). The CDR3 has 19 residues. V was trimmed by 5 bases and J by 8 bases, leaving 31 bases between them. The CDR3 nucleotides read TGTGCCAGCAGTCCTAGGGGGCCTGACCGCCGACCGGGGGTCCATGAGCAGTTCTTC. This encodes CASSPRGPDRRPGVHEQFF.

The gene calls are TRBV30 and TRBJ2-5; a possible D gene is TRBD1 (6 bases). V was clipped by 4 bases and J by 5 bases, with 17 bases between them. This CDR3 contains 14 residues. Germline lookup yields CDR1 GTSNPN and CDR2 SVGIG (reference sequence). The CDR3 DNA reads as TGTGCCTGGACCCCGGGCAGGGGAGAGGAGACCCAGTACTTC. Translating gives CAWTPGRGEETQYF.

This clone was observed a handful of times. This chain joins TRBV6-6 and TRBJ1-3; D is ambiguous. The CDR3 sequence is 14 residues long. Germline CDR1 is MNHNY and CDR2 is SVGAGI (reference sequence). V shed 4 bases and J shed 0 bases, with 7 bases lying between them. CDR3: CASSSVISGNTIYF. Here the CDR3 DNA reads TGTGCCAGCAGTTCAGTGATCTCTGGAAACACCATATATTTT.

The CDR3 DNA is TGTGCCAGCAGCAGGGCGGGCCTCTACGAGCAGTACTTC. Residues: CASSRAGLYEQYF. The genes are TRBV7-9 and TRBJ2-7; possibly TRBD2 for D (5 bases). Germline CDR1 SEHNR, CDR2 FQNEAQ (reference sequence). The V end was cut by 5 bases, the J end by 3 bases, with 11 bases between. There are 13 residues in the CDR3.

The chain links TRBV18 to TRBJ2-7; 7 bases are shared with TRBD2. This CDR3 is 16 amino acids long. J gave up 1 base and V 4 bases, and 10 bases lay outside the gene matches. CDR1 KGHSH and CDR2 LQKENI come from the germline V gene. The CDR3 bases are TGTGCCAGCTCACGATTGGCGGGAGAAATATCCTACGAGCAGTACTTC. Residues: CASSRLAGEISYEQYF.

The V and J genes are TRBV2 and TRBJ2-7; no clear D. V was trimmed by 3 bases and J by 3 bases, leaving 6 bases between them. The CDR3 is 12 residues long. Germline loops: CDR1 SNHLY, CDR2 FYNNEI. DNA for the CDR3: TGTGCCAGCAGTGACAGTCGCTACGAGCAGTACTTC. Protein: CASSDSRYEQYF.

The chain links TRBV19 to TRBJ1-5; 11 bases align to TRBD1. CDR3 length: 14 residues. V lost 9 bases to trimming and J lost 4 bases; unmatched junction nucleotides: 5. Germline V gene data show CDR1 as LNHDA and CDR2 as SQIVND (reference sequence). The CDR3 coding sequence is TGTGCCAGGTGGGGGACAGGGGGGAATCAGCCCCAGCATTTT. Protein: CARWGTGGNQPQHF. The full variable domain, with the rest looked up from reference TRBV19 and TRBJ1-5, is DGGITQSPKYLFRKEGQNVTLSCEQNLNHDAMYWYRQDPGQGLRLIYYSQIVNDFQKGDIAEGYSVSREKKESFPLTVTSAQKNPTAFYLCARWGTGGNQPQHFGDGTRLSIL.

The CDR3 protein is CASSPNGGSYEQYF. CDR3 DNA sequence: TGTGCCAGCAGCCCAAACGGTGGCTCCTACGAGCAGTACTTC. The chain couples TRBV5-4 to TRBJ2-7, with no clear D. This CDR3 has 14 residues. The V and J ends lost 4 bases and 0 bases respectively, with 11 bases between them. In germline, CDR1 is SGHNT, CDR2 YYREEE (reference sequence).

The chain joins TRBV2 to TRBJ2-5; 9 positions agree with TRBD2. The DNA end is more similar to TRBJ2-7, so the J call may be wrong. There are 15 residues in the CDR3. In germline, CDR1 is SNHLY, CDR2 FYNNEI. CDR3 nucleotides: TGTGCCAGCAGTGCGGGCGGGAGGGCTTTCTACGAGCAGTACTTC. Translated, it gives CASSAGGRAFYEQYF.

CDR3 loop: CASSGAGTGAYEQYF. The CDR3 coding sequence is TGTGCCAGCAGTGGGGCCGGGACAGGGGCCTACGAGCAGTACTTC. The chain carries TRBV25-1 and TRBJ2-7; 10 bases fit TRBD1. V lost 4 bases to trimming and J lost 2 bases; unmatched junction nucleotides: 5. The CDR3 is made up of 15 amino acids. Per the germline V gene, CDR1 is MGHDK and CDR2 is SYGVNS.

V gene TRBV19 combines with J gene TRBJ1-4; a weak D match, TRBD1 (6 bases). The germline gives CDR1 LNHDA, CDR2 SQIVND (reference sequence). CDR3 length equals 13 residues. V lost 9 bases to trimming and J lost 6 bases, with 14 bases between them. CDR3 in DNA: TGTGCCAGCGCCCGGGACACCCATGAAAAACTGTTTTTT. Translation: CASARDTHEKLFF.

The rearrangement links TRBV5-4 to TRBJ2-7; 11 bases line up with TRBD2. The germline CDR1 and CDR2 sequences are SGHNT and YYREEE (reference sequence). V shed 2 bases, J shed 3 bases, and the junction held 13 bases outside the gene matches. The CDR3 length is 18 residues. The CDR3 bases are TGTGCCAGCAGCTTTGACCCTTCGACTAGCGGGATCGGCTACGAGCAGTACTTC. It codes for CASSFDPSTSGIGYEQYF.

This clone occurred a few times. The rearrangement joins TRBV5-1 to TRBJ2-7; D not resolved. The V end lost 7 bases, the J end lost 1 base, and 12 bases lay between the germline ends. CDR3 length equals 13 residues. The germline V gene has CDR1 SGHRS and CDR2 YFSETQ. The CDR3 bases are TGCGCCAGCGCAGTCGACGGGTCCTACGAGCAGTACTTC. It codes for CASAVDGSYEQYF.

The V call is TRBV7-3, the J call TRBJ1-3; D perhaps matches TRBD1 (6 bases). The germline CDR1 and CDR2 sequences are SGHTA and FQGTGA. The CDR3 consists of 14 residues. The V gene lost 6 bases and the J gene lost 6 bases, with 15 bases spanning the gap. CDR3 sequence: CASSPGAPANTIYF. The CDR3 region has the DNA TGTGCCAGCAGTCCAGGGGCCCCGGCAAACACCATATATTTT.

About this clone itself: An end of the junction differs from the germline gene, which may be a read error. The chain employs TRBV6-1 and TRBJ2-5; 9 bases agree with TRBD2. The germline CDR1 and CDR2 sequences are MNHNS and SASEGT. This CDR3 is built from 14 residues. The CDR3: CASREAGGEETQYF. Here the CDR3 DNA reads TGTGCCAGCAGGGAAGCGGGAGGTGAAGAGACCCAGTACTTC.

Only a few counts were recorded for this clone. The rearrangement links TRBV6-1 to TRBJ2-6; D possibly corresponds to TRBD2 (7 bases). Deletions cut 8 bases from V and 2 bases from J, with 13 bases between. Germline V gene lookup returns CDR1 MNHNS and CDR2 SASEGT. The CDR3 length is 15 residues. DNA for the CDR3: TGTGCCAGCCGAGGCGGGGGCGCTGGGGCCAACGTCCTGACTTTC. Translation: CASRGGGAGANVLTF.

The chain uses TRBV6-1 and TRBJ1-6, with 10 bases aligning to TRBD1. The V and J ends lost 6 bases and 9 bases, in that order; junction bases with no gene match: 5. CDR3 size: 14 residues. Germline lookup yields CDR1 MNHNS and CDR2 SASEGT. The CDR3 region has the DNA TGTGCCAGCAGCCCCGGGACAGGGGTTTCACCCCTCCACTTT. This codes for CASSPGTGVSPLHF.

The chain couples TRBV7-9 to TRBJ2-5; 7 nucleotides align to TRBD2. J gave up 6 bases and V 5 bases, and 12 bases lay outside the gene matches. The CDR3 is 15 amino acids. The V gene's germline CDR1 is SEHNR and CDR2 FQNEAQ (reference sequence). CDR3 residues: CASSRAGSPKKTQYF. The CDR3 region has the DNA TGTGCCAGCAGCCGAGCGGGATCACCGAAAAAGACCCAGTACTTC.

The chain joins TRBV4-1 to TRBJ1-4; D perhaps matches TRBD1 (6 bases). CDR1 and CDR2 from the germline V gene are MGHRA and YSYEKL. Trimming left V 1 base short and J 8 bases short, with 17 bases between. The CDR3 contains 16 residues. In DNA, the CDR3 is TGCGCCAGCAGCCAAGTTGGACAGTTAAGCGACGAAAAACTGTTTTTT. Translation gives CASSQVGQLSDEKLFF.

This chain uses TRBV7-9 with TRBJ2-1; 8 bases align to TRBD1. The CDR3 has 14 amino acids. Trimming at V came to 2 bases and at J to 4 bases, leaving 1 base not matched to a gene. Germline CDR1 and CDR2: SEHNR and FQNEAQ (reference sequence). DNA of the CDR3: TGTGCCAGCAGCTTAAGACAGGGGTACAATGAGCAGTTCTTC. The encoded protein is CASSLRQGYNEQFF. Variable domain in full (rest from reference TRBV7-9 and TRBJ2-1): DTGVSQNPRHKITKRGQNVTFRCDPISEHNRLYWYRQTLGQGPEFLTYFQNEAQLEKSRLLSDRFSAERPKGSFSTLEIQRTEQGDSAMYLCASSLRQGYNEQFFGPGTRLTVL.

CDR3 loop: CASSPGGPQPQHF. The CDR3 bases are TGTGCCAGCTCACCGGGGGGGCCTCAGCCCCAGCATTTT. This chain joins TRBV18 and TRBJ1-5; D perhaps matches TRBD1 (6 bases). The CDR3 loop spans 13 amino acids. Trimming removed 3 bases at V and 6 bases at J, with 9 bases between. The germline V gene encodes CDR1 KGHSH and CDR2 LQKENI.

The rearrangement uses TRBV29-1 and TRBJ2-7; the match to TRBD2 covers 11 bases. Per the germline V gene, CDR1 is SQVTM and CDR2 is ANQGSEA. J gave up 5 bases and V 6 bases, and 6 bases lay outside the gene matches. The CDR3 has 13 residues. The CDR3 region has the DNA TGCAGCGTCGCGGGACTAGCGGCCGACGAGCAGTACTTC. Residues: CSVAGLAADEQYF.

The CDR3 protein is CASRPFGTPTYEQYF. As DNA, the CDR3 is TGTGCCAGCAGACCGTTCGGGACACCGACCTACGAGCAGTACTTC. The rearrangement links TRBV6-5 to TRBJ2-7; maybe TRBD1 (6 bases). CDR1 MNHEY and CDR2 SVGAGI come from the germline V gene. The CDR3 is 15 residues long. V gave up 6 bases and J gave up 2 bases, with 17 bases separating them.

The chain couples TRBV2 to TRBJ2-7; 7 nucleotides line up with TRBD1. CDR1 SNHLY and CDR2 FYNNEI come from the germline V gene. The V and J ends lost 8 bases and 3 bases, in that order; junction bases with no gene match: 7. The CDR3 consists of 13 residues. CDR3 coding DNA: TGTGCCAGCTTGACAGGGATGGGCTACGAGCAGTACTTC. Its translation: CASLTGMGYEQYF.